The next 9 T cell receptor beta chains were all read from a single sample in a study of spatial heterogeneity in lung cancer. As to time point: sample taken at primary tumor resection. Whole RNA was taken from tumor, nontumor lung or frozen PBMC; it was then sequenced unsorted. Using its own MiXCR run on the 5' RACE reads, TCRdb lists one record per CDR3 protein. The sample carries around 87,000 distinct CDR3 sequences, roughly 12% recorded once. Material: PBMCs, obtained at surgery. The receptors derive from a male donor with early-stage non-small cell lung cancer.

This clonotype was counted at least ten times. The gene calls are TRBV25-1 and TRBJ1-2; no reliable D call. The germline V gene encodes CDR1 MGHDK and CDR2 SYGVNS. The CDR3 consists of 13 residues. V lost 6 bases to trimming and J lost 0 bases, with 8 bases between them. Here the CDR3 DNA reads TGTGCCAGCAGCATGGCCCCTAACTATGGCTACACCTTC. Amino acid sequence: CASSMAPNYGYTF.

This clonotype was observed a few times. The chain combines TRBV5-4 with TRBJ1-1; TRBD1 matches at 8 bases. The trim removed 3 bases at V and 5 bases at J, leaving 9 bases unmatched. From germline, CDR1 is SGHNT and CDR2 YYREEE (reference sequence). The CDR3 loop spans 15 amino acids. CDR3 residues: CASSSTSNRGTEAFF. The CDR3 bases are TGTGCCAGCAGCTCCACCAGCAACAGGGGGACTGAAGCTTTCTTT. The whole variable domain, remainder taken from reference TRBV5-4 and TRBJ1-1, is ETGVTQSPTHLIKTRGQQVTLRCSSQSGHNTVSWYQQALGQGPQFIFQYYREEENGRGNFPPRFSGLQFPNYSSELNVNALELDDSALYLCASSSTSNRGTEAFFGQGTRLTVV.

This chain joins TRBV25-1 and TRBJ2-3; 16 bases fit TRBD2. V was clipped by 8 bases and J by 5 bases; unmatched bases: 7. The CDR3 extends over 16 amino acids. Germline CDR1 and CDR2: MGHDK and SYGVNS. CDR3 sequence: CASSGTSGRDQDTQYF. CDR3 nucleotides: TGTGCCAGCTCCGGGACTAGCGGGAGGGATCAAGATACGCAGTATTTT.

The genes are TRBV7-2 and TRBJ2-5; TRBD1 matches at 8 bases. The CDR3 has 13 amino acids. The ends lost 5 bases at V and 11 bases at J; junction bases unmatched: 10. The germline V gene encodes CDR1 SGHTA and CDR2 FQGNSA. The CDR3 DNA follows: TGTGCCAGCAGCGCATCATCCGGGACAGGACAGTACTTC. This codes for CASSASSGTGQYF. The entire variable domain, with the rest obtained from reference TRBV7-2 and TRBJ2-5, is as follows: GAGVSQSPSNKVTEKGKDVELRCDPISGHTALYWYRQSLGQGLEFLIYFQGNSAPDKSGLPSDRFSAERTGGSVSTLTIQRTQQEDSAVYLCASSASSGTGQYFGPGTRLLVL.

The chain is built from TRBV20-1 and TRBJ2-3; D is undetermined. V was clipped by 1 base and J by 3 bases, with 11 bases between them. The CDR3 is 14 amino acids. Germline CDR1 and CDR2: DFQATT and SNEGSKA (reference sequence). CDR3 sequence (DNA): TGCAGTGCTAGAGGGGTTTTGGGGACAGATACGCAGTATTTT. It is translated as CSARGVLGTDTQYF.

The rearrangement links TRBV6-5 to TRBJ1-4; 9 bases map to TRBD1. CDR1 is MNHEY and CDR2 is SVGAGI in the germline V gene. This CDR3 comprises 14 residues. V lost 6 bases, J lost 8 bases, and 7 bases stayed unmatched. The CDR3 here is CASRTQGAEEKLFF. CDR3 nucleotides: TGTGCCAGCAGGACACAGGGGGCAGAGGAAAAACTGTTTTTT.

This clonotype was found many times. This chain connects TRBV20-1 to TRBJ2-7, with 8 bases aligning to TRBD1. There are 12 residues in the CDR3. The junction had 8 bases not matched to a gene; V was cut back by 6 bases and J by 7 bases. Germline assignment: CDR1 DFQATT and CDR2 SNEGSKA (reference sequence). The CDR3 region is CSARQGANEQYF. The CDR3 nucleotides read TGCAGTGCAAGGCAGGGGGCGAATGAGCAGTACTTC.

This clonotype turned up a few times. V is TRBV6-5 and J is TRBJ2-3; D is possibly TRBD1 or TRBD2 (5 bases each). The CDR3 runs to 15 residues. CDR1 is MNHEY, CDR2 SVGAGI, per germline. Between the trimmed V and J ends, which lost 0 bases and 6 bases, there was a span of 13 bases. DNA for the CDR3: TGTGCCAGCAGTTACTCGGGACGGAGGATGGATACGCAGTATTTT. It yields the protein CASSYSGRRMDTQYF.

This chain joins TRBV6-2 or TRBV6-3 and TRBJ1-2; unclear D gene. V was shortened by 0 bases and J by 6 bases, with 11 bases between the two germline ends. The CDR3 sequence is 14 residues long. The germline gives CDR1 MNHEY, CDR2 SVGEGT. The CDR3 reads CASSYSVQSNGYTF. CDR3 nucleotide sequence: TGTGCCAGCAGTTACTCAGTGCAATCTAATGGCTACACCTTC.